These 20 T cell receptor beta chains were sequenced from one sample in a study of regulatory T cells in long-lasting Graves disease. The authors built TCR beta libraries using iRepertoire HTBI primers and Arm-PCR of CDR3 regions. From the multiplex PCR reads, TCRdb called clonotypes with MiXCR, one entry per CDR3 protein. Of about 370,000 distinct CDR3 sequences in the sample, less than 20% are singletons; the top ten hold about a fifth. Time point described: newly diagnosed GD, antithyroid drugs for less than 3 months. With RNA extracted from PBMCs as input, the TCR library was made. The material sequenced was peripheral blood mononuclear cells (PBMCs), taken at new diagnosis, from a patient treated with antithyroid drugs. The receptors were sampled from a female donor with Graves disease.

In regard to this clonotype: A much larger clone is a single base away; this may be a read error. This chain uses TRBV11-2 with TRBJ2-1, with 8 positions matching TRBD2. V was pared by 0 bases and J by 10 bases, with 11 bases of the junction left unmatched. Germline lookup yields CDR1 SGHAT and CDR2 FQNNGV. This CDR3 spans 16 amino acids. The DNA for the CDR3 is TGTGCCAGCAGCTTAGAGGTAGCGGGGACCTCCTACGAGCAGTTCTTC. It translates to CASSLEVAGTSYEQFF.

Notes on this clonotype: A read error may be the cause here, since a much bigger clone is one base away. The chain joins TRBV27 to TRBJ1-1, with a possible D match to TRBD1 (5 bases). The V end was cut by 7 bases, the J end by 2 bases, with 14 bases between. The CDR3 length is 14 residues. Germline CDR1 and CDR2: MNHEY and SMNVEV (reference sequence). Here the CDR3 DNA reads TGTGCCAGCAATGGAACAGGACCAAACACTGAAGCTTTCTTT. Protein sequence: CASNGTGPNTEAFF.

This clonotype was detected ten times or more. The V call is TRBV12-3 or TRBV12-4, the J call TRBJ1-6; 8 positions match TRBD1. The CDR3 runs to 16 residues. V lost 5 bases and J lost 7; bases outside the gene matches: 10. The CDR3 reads CASSHRTGRGNSPLHF. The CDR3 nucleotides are TGTGCCAGCAGTCACAGGACAGGGAGGGGCAATTCACCCCTCCACTTT.

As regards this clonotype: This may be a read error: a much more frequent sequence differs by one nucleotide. The CDR3 protein is CASSPGHTNTEAFF. In DNA form, the CDR3 reads TGTGCCAGCAGCCCGGGGCATACTAACACTGAAGCTTTCTTT. This rearrangement joins TRBV4-2 to TRBJ1-1, with a weak D call TRBD1 (5 bases). Trimming cost V 4 bases and J 2 bases, with 11 bases left between them. CDR3 length: 14 residues. The germline CDR1 and CDR2 sequences are LGHNA and YNFKEQ.

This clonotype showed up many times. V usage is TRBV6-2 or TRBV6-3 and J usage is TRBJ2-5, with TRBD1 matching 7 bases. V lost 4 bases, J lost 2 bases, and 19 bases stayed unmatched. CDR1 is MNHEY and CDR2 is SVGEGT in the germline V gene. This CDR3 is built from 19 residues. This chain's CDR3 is CASSLPPWNRGREQETQYF. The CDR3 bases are TGTGCCAGCAGTTTACCCCCTTGGAACAGGGGTAGGGAGCAAGAGACCCAGTACTTC.

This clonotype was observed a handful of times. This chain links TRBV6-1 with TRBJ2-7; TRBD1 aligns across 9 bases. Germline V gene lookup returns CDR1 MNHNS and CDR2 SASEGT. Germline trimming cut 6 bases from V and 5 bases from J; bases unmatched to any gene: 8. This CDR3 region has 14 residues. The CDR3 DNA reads TGTGCCAGCAGCGGGCAGGGACAGGGTAACGAGCAGTACTTC. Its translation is CASSGQGQGNEQYF.

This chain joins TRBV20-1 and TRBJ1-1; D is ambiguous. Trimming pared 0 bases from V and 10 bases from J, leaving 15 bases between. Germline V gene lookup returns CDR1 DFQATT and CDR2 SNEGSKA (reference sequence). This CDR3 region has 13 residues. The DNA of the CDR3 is TGCAGTGCTAGAGAGAACCGGGCAGGTGGAGCTTTCTTT. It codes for CSARENRAGGAFF.

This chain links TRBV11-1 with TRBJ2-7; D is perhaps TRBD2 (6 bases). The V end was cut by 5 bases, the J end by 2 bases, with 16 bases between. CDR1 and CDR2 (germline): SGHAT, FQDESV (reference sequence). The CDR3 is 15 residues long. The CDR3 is CASSPHRGSPYEQYF. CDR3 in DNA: TGTGCCAGCAGCCCCCACCGGGGGAGTCCCTACGAGCAGTACTTC.

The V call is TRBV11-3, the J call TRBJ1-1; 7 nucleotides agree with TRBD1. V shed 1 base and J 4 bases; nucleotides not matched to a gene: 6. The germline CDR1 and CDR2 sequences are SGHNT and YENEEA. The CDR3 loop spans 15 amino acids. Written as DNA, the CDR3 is TGTGCCAGCAGCTTAGGGACAGGTCGGGCCACTGAAGCTTTCTTT. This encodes CASSLGTGRATEAFF.

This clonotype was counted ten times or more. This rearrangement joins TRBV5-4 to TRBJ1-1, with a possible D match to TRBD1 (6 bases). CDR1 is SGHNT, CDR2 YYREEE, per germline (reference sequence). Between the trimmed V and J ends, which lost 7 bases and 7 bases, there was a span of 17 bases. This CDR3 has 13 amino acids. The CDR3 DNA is TGTGCCAGCGGCAGAGAAACAGGGAATGAAGCTTTCTTT. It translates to CASGRETGNEAFF.

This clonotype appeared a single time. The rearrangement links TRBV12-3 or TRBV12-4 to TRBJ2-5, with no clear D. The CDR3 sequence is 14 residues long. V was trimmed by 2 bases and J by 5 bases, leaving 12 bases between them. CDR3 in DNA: TGTGCCAGCAGTTTATCCCCACCCCGGGAGACCCAGTACTTC. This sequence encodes CASSLSPPRETQYF.

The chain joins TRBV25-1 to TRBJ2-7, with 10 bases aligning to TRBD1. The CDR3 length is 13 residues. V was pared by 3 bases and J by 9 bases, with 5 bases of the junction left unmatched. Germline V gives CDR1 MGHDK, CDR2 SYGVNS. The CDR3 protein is CASSEGQGNVQYF. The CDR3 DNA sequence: TGTGCCAGCAGTGAGGGACAGGGGAATGTGCAGTACTTC.

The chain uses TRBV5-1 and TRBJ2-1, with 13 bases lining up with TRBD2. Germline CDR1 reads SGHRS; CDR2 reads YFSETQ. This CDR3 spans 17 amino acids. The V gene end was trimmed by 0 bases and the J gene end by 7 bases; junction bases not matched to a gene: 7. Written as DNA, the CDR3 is TGCGCCAGCAGCTTGGCCGGACTAGCGGGAGTGGGAAATGAGCAGTTCTTC. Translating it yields CASSLAGLAGVGNEQFF.

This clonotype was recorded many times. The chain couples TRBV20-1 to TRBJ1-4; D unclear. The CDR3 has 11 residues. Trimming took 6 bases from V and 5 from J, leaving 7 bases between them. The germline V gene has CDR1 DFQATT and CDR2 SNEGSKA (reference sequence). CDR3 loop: CSAELNEKLFF. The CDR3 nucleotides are TGCAGTGCGGAGCTGAATGAAAAACTGTTTTTT.

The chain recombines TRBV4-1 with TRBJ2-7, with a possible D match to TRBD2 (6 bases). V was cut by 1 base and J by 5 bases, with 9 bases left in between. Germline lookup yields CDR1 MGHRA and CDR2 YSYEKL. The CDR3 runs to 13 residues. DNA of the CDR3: TGCGCCAGCAGCCAAGGACTAGTTGACGAGCAGTACTTC. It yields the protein CASSQGLVDEQYF.

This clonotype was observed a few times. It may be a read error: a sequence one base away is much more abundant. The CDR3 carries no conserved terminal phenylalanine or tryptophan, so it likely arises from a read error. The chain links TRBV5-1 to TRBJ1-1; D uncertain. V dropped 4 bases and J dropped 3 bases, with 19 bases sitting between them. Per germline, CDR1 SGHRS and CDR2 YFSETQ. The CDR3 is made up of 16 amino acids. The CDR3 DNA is TGCGCCAGCAGCGCATCCAAGGGAGGGATGGACACTGAAGCTTTCCTT. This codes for CASSASKGGMDTEAFL.

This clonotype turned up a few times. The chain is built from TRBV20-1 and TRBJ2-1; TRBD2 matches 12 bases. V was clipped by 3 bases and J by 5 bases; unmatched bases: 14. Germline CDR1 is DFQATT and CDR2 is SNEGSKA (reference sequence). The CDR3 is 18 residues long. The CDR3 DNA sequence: TGCAGTGCTAGTTGGAGACTAGCGGGGGAGACCACTCACAATGAGCAGTTCTTC. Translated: CSASWRLAGETTHNEQFF.

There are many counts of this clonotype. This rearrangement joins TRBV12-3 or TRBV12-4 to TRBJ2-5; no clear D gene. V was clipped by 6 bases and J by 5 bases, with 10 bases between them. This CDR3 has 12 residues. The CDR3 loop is CASSLVGETQYF. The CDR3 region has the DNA TGTGCCAGCAGCTTGGTTGGGGAGACCCAGTACTTC.

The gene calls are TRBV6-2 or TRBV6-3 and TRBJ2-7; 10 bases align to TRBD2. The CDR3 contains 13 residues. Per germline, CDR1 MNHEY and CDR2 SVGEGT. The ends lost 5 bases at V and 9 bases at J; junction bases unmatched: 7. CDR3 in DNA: TGTGCCAGCAGTACTAGCGGGAATTCGAGGCAGTACTTC. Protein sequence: CASSTSGNSRQYF.

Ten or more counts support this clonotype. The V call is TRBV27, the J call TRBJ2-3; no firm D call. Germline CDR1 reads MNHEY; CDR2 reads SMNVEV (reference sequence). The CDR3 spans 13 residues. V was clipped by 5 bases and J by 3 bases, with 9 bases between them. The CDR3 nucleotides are TGTGCCAGCAGTACCGACCTTACAGATACGCAGTATTTT. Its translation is CASSTDLTDTQYF.